This TCR beta chain appears in the sequencing data of a study of T cell responses to AZD1222 COVID-19 vaccine. As for the study in general: Second-dose recipients at about 4 or about 12 weeks were treated as one pooled group. Overall study findings and caveats: Reports say nearly half of spike-specific TCRs go after unmutated variant regions.

Comments on this clone: Its antigen is undetermined.

Measured with immunoSEQ multiplex PCR; TCRdb has only the in-frame clones, and not every one. The sample includes 150,000 to 200,000 clones, 94% of them seen just once. The CDR3 runs to 16 residues. V was pared by 2 bases and J by 8 bases, with 19 bases between. The germline V gene has CDR1 MNHNS and CDR2 SASEGT. The gene calls are TRBV6-1 and TRBJ1-5; no clear D. The TCR comes from an adult in good health. The specimen was peripheral blood, collected on day 0 of AZD1222 vaccination. The DNA for the CDR3 is TGTGCCAGCAGTGAACCGACCACAGTAGCCCGTGAGCCCCAGCATTTT. It is translated as CASSEPTTVAREPQHF.